This entry describes one TCR beta chain. The protocol was immunoSEQ multiplex PCR, while the TCRdb copy is restricted to in-frame clones and leaves out a portion. The table includes approximately 440,000 clones, about nine tenths detected once. J lost 5 bases, V lost 4 bases, and 6 bases had no gene match. The germline CDR1 and CDR2 sequences are KGHDR and SFDVKD. The length of the CDR3 is 15 residues. These data originate in a study of blood T cell repertoires in COVID-19. On the study more broadly: Samples of COVID-19 (acute and convalescent) were obtained from the United States, Italy and Spain.

Patients of the Seattle cohort, enrolled during active infection, were followed longitudinally. Sequenced material: peripheral blood. V and J are TRBV24-1 and TRBJ1-5, with 8 bases lining up with TRBD1. This receptor was obtained from a woman aged 50 to 65 with COVID-19, enrolled during active disease. CDR3 DNA sequence: TGTGCCACCAGTGACCCGGGACAGGAAGATCAGCCCCAGCATTTT. Translation gives CATSDPGQEDQPQHF.